This paragraph covers one T cell receptor (beta chain) sequence. This record comes from a study of blood T cell repertoires in COVID-19. Germline trimming cut 6 bases from V and 4 bases from J; bases unmatched to any gene: 6. The CDR3 spans 15 residues. Germline V gene lookup returns CDR1 SGHAT and CDR2 FQNNGV. Source study methods: How many nucleated cells were present was estimated from reference gene primer amplification. Libraries were prepared by immunoSEQ multiplex PCR; TCRdb keeps only in-frame clonotypes and omits some of them. V, J and clone size are taken as reported in that table, and D and trimming were inferred from the DNA itself. The sample holds about 200,000 clones, roughly 88% seen once.

The clonotype originates from a man aged 45-65 years with active or convalescent COVID-19. J is TRBJ1-6 and V is TRBV11-2; the match to TRBD1 covers 7 bases. The material sequenced was peripheral blood. CDR3 amino acids: CASSSPGQYNSPLHF. CDR3 coding DNA: TGTGCCAGCAGTTCCCCGGGACAGTATAATTCACCCCTCCACTTT.